These T cell receptor beta chains were read from a single sample in a study of Graves' ophthalmopathy and Graves' hyperthyroidism. TCRdb independently ran MiXCR on the multiplex PCR reads; one entry per CDR3 protein. The table records about 620,000 distinct CDR3 sequences, 22% of them present only once. The sample comprised peripheral blood. Receptors were obtained from a woman aged 18-30 years with stable Graves' hyperthyroidism. Some clones in this sample may be carry-over from other donors' samples. Each CDR3 is given with its conserved first and last residue. A D gene is named only where the DNA matches it firmly. A clone size is listed for some rows: how often the clone was seen (once, few, many), or a class if it is expanded.

clone_size: .; d_call: .; v_call: TRBV2; j_call: TRBJ1-1; cdr3_nt: TGTGCCAGCAGTCCGCAGGGTTGGACTGAAGCTTTCTTT; cdr3_aa: CASSPQGWTEAFF
clone_size: .; d_call: .; v_call: TRBV2; j_call: TRBJ2-2; cdr3_nt: TGTGCCAGCAGGGCTAGCCTTAATTACGACACCGGGGAGCTGTTTTTT; cdr3_aa: CASRASLNYDTGELFF
clone_size: many; d_call: TRBD1; v_call: TRBV9; j_call: TRBJ1-1; cdr3_nt: TGTGCCAGCAGCGAAGGGACAGGTTGGAACACTGAAGCTTTCTTT; cdr3_aa: CASSEGTGWNTEAFF
clone_size: many; d_call: .; v_call: TRBV5-1; j_call: TRBJ2-7; cdr3_nt: TGCGCCAGCAGCTTGGCCCCCGGAAGCTCCTACGAGCAGTACTTC; cdr3_aa: CASSLAPGSSYEQYF
clone_size: many; d_call: .; v_call: TRBV7-2; j_call: TRBJ1-2; cdr3_nt: TGTGCCAGCAGCCGAGTGACAGGAGATGGCTACACCTTC; cdr3_aa: CASSRVTGDGYTF
clone_size: many; d_call: .; v_call: TRBV20-1; j_call: TRBJ2-5; cdr3_nt: TGCAGTGCTAGTTCCCTGGGAATCCAGAGGGAGACCCAGTACTTC; cdr3_aa: CSASSLGIQRETQYF
clone_size: few; d_call: TRBD1; v_call: TRBV6-1; j_call: TRBJ1-1; cdr3_nt: TGTGCCAGCAGAGAACTACAGGGGGACACTGAAGCTTTCTTT; cdr3_aa: CASRELQGDTEAFF
clone_size: many; d_call: TRBD1; v_call: TRBV6-5; j_call: TRBJ1-6; cdr3_nt: TGTGCCAGCAGTTACACTACAGGGGGGATAGGATCACCCCTCCACTTT; cdr3_aa: CASSYTTGGIGSPLHF
clone_size: few; d_call: .; v_call: TRBV15; j_call: TRBJ2-7; cdr3_nt: TGTGCCACCAGCAGAGGCACGGCCGAGCAGTACTTC; cdr3_aa: CATSRGTAEQYF
clone_size: many; d_call: .; v_call: TRBV20-1; j_call: TRBJ1-1; cdr3_nt: TGCAGTGAGCTTGGCCGAGGTAGCGCTGAAGCTTTCTTT; cdr3_aa: CSELGRGSAEAFF
clone_size: many; d_call: .; v_call: TRBV28; j_call: TRBJ1-6; cdr3_nt: TGTGCCAGCGGATCACCCCTCCACTTT; cdr3_aa: CASGSPLHF
clone_size: many; d_call: .; v_call: TRBV27; j_call: TRBJ2-7; cdr3_nt: TGTGCCAGCAGTTTATCGAGGCGGGGATCCTACGAGCAGTACTTC; cdr3_aa: CASSLSRRGSYEQYF
clone_size: .; d_call: .; v_call: TRBV20-1; j_call: TRBJ2-5; cdr3_nt: TGCAGTGCTAGAGATCGATTCCTCGAGACCCAGTACTTC; cdr3_aa: CSARDRFLETQYF
clone_size: many; d_call: .; v_call: TRBV7-3; j_call: TRBJ2-4; cdr3_nt: TGTGCCAGCAGCTTAAGTGGGGCTAGAAACATTCAGTACTTC; cdr3_aa: CASSLSGARNIQYF
clone_size: many; d_call: .; v_call: TRBV12-3/TRBV12-4; j_call: TRBJ1-1; cdr3_nt: TGTGCCAGCAGTTCCCCCTGGACCCTGGGCACTGAAGCTTTCTTT; cdr3_aa: CASSSPWTLGTEAFF
clone_size: many; d_call: .; v_call: TRBV11-2; j_call: TRBJ1-2; cdr3_nt: TGTGCCAGCACCACCCCCCGACAGGACTATGGCTACACCTTC; cdr3_aa: CASTTPRQDYGYTF
clone_size: many; d_call: .; v_call: TRBV12-3/TRBV12-4; j_call: TRBJ1-1; cdr3_nt: TGTGCCAGCAGTTTTAGTAAGGCTGAAGCTTTCTTT; cdr3_aa: CASSFSKAEAFF
clone_size: many; d_call: .; v_call: TRBV19; j_call: TRBJ1-6; cdr3_nt: TGTGCCAGTAGTGGGGAAACGAGGAGCTCCTATAATTCACCCCTCCACTTT; cdr3_aa: CASSGETRSSYNSPLHF
clone_size: many; d_call: .; v_call: TRBV7-3; j_call: TRBJ2-2; cdr3_nt: TGTGCCAGCAGCTTAACGTACGGCACCGGGGAGCTGTTTTTT; cdr3_aa: CASSLTYGTGELFF
clone_size: many; d_call: .; v_call: TRBV5-1; j_call: TRBJ2-5; cdr3_nt: TGCGCCAGCAGCGTCGACACGCAAGAGACCCAGTACTTC; cdr3_aa: CASSVDTQETQYF
clone_size: many; d_call: .; v_call: TRBV2; j_call: TRBJ1-1; cdr3_nt: TGTGCCAGCAAAGCAGGGGCGAACACTGAAGCTTTCTTT; cdr3_aa: CASKAGANTEAFF
clone_size: .; d_call: .; v_call: TRBV7-2; j_call: TRBJ2-2; cdr3_nt: TGTGCCAGCAGCTATGACTCGTCCATTACCGGGGAGCTGTTTTTT; cdr3_aa: CASSYDSSITGELFF
clone_size: .; d_call: .; v_call: TRBV7-8; j_call: TRBJ2-1; cdr3_nt: TGTGCCAGCAGCTTACCAGCAGGCCATGAGCAGTTCTTC; cdr3_aa: CASSLPAGHEQFF
clone_size: few; d_call: .; v_call: TRBV9; j_call: TRBJ2-7; cdr3_nt: TGTGCCAGCAGCGTAACTCCCAACTACGAGCAGTACTTC; cdr3_aa: CASSVTPNYEQYF
clone_size: many; d_call: .; v_call: TRBV27; j_call: TRBJ2-7; cdr3_nt: TGTGCCAGCAGTGACAACAGACACTTGAGCTCCTACGAGCAGTACTTC; cdr3_aa: CASSDNRHLSSYEQYF
clone_size: few; d_call: TRBD1; v_call: TRBV5-1; j_call: TRBJ1-5; cdr3_nt: TGCGCCAGCAGCCCCGGGACAGGGGTGGATAGCAATCAGCCCCAGCATTTT; cdr3_aa: CASSPGTGVDSNQPQHF
clone_size: many; d_call: .; v_call: TRBV27; j_call: TRBJ1-6; cdr3_nt: TGTGCCAGCAGTCTCCATAATTCACCCCTCCACTTT; cdr3_aa: CASSLHNSPLHF
clone_size: .; d_call: TRBD1; v_call: TRBV30; j_call: TRBJ1-5; cdr3_nt: TGTGCCTGGAGTCATCCCGGGACAGGGCCGCCCCAGCATTTT; cdr3_aa: CAWSHPGTGPPQHF
clone_size: many; d_call: .; v_call: TRBV2; j_call: TRBJ2-2; cdr3_nt: TGTGCCAGCGGATGGGGACGAGCGAACACCGGGGAGCTGTTTTTT; cdr3_aa: CASGWGRANTGELFF